The 16 T cell receptor beta chains in this list originate from one sample, sequenced in a study of blood T cell repertoires in COVID-19. The method was immunoSEQ multiplex PCR; TCRdb's version includes in-frame clones alone and lacks a portion of them. In the table there are 200,000 to 250,000 clones, 82% of which are singletons. Sequencing was carried out using peripheral blood. These TCRs come from a woman aged 80 or older with COVID-19, enrolled during active disease.

This sequence joins TRBV3-1 (or the pseudogene TRBV3-2) and TRBJ2-1, with 9 bases aligning to TRBD2. Germline V gives CDR1 LGHDT, CDR2 YNNKEL (reference sequence). There are 18 residues in the CDR3. J gave up 0 bases and V 0 bases, and 6 bases lay outside the gene matches. The CDR3 here is CASSQDLLAGSSYNEQFF. CDR3 coding DNA: TGTGCCAGCAGCCAAGATCTCCTAGCGGGGAGCTCCTACAATGAGCAGTTCTTC.

The chain is built from TRBV5-1 and TRBJ2-1, with TRBD2 identical over 8 bases. V dropped 2 bases and J dropped 3; count of bases not matched to a gene: 4. Germline CDR1 and CDR2: SGHRS and YFSETQ. The CDR3 runs to 15 residues. The CDR3 sequence is CASSFGGGSYNEQFF. In DNA, the CDR3 is TGCGCCAGCAGCTTCGGCGGGGGGAGCTACAATGAGCAGTTCTTC.

The chain recombines TRBV3-1 (or the pseudogene TRBV3-2) with TRBJ1-5; the match to TRBD1 covers 9 bases. The CDR3 runs to 14 residues. Germline CDR1 LGHDT, CDR2 YNNKEL (reference sequence). V shed 4 bases, J shed 5 bases, and the junction held 3 bases outside the gene matches. The CDR3, as DNA: TGTGCCAGCAGCCTGACAGGGGGAGATCAGCCCCAGCATTTT. Residues: CASSLTGGDQPQHF.

The chain uses TRBV9 and TRBJ2-1; D might be TRBD1 (6 bases). V dropped 0 bases and J dropped 6 bases, with 13 bases sitting between them. The CDR3 has 15 amino acids. Germline CDR1 SGDLS, CDR2 YYNGEE. The CDR3 DNA is TGTGCCAGCAGCGTAGCTCCCGGGACACCCAATGAGCAGTTCTTC. This encodes CASSVAPGTPNEQFF.

The CDR3 region is CSVDGLQGSYEQYF. The CDR3 DNA is TGCAGCGTTGACGGGTTACAGGGGTCCTACGAGCAGTACTTC. The chain has TRBV29-1 and TRBJ2-7, with 7 nucleotides matching TRBD1. The trim removed 3 bases at V and 1 base at J, leaving 6 bases unmatched. The CDR3 contains 14 residues. Per germline, CDR1 SQVTM and CDR2 ANQGSEA.

Written as DNA, the CDR3 is TGTGCCAGCAGCCCACCGCCCGGGGGGGAGGCAGATACGCAGTATTTT. It specifies CASSPPPGGEADTQYF. The chain joins TRBV5-4 to TRBJ2-3; 8 bases match TRBD2. The CDR3 is made up of 16 amino acids. Germline V CDR1 and CDR2: SGHNT, YYREEE (reference sequence). After removal of 4 bases from V and 4 bases from J, the junction contained 11 bases not matched to a gene.

The chain couples TRBV13 to TRBJ1-2; TRBD1 matches at 9 bases. Germline loops: CDR1 PRHDT, CDR2 FYEKMQ (reference sequence). V dropped 6 bases and J dropped 6; count of bases not matched to a gene: 14. This CDR3 has 16 amino acids. The CDR3, as DNA: TGTGCCAGCAGTCCGGACAGGGGCTTTCGTATGGATGGCTACACCTTC. It specifies CASSPDRGFRMDGYTF.

The V gene is TRBV7-2, the J gene TRBJ1-1; possible D gene TRBD1, 5 bases. CDR1 is SGHTA, CDR2 FQGNSA, per germline. V dropped 6 bases and J dropped 1 base, with 9 bases sitting between them. This CDR3 has 13 amino acids. The CDR3, as DNA: TGTGCCAGCAGGGCCACAGGGAACACTGAAGCTTTCTTT. It specifies CASRATGNTEAFF.

The chain couples TRBV7-8 to TRBJ2-2, with TRBD2 matching 14 bases. There are 21 residues in the CDR3. The trim removed 4 bases at V and 0 bases at J, leaving 13 bases unmatched. Germline V gene lookup returns CDR1 SGHVS and CDR2 FQNEAQ. The CDR3, as DNA: TGTGCCAGCAGCTCCTCCAAATGGACTAGCGGGGGGCCCTCGAACACCGGGGAGCTGTTTTTT. Amino acids: CASSSSKWTSGGPSNTGELFF.

V and J are TRBV10-1 and TRBJ2-5; 9 nucleotides line up with TRBD2. From germline, CDR1 is WNHNN and CDR2 SYGVQD (reference sequence). The CDR3 runs 15 residues. V dropped 3 bases and J dropped 5; count of bases not matched to a gene: 7. The CDR3 coding sequence is TGCGCCAGCAGTGATGGGGCTAGCGGGGAGGAGACCCAGTACTTC. Translated: CASSDGASGEETQYF.

This chain links TRBV2 with TRBJ1-1, with D unresolved. This CDR3 spans 15 amino acids. V lost 6 bases to trimming and J lost 2 bases, with 16 bases between them. The V gene's germline CDR1 is SNHLY and CDR2 FYNNEI. This CDR3 is CASRPLREGNTEAFF. CDR3 DNA sequence: TGTGCCAGCAGGCCCCTGAGGGAAGGTAACACTGAAGCTTTCTTT.

V and J are TRBV27 and TRBJ1-5, with a tentative D call TRBD1 (5 bases). CDR3 size: 12 residues. Germline loops: CDR1 MNHEY, CDR2 SMNVEV (reference sequence). The germline V and J ends were trimmed by 4 bases and 9 bases, with 10 bases remaining between them. In DNA, the CDR3 is TGTGCCAGCAGTTGGCCAACAGGGCCCCAGCATTTT. Its protein is CASSWPTGPQHF.

V and J are TRBV28 and TRBJ1-2; a weak D match, TRBD1 (6 bases). The germline V gene encodes CDR1 MDHEN and CDR2 SYDVKM. This CDR3 spans 13 amino acids. The V gene lost 9 bases and the J gene lost 4 bases, with 15 bases spanning the gap. CDR3 in DNA: TGTGCCAGTCGACCAGGGGTGGGCTATGGCTACACCTTC. This codes for CASRPGVGYGYTF.

The chain carries TRBV5-1 and TRBJ2-1; maybe TRBD1 (5 bases). This CDR3 is 13 amino acids long. V lost 4 bases, J lost 8 bases, and 13 bases lay in between. The germline V gene encodes CDR1 SGHRS and CDR2 YFSETQ. The CDR3 is CASSVGPDYEQFF. CDR3 coding DNA: TGCGCCAGCAGCGTGGGGCCTGACTATGAGCAGTTCTTC.

CDR3 residues: CASSQGTRQGEWPQHF. CDR3 coding DNA: TGTGCCAGCAGCCAAGGGACCCGACAGGGGGAGTGGCCCCAGCATTTT. The V gene is TRBV3-1 (or the pseudogene TRBV3-2), the J gene TRBJ1-5; 9 nucleotides match TRBD1. In germline, CDR1 is LGHDT, CDR2 YNNKEL (reference sequence). The CDR3 extends over 16 amino acids. With V trimmed by 1 base and J by 9 bases, 10 bases remained unmatched.

The J gene is TRBJ2-6, the V gene TRBV27; no definite D call. CDR3 size: 12 residues. Germline V gene lookup returns CDR1 MNHEY and CDR2 SMNVEV (reference sequence). V gave up 10 bases and J gave up 6 bases, with 10 bases separating them. DNA for the CDR3: TGTGCCATCCTGACTCAGGCCAACGTCCTGACTTTC. Its translation is CAILTQANVLTF.